The 16 T cell receptor beta chains presented below share a single source sample, sequenced in a study of T cell clonality in common variable immunodeficiency. Assay: immunoSEQ multiplex PCR; the TCRdb copy retains only in-frame clones and omits some. This repertoire holds more than 45,000 clones, and none appear only once. Sequencing input: peripheral blood mononuclear cells. Receptors originate from a person aged 18 to 75 in good health.

In this sample, this clone turned up a few times. Being one base from a much bigger clone, this may be a read error. The read ends 3 residues before the CDR3 terminus; that terminus is restored from the germline J gene. The genes are TRBV6-2 or TRBV6-3 and TRBJ2-5; 7 bases line up with TRBD2. CDR3 length equals 17 residues. Germline V CDR1 and CDR2: MNHEY, SVGEGT. CDR3 DNA (partial): TGTGCCAGCAGTTACGAGTTCGAGCGGGGACCCCAAGGGACC. Translated: CASSYEFERGPQGT. The whole CDR3 sequence is CASSYEFERGPQGTQYF.

This clone was counted ten times or more. With the read ending 3 residues before the CDR3 end, the germline J gene is used to fill in that end. The chain has TRBV30 and TRBJ1-5, with 8 bases aligning to TRBD1. The CDR3 runs 13 residues. From germline, CDR1 is GTSNPN and CDR2 SVGIG (reference sequence). Germline trimming cut 3 bases from V and 6 bases from J; bases unmatched to any gene: 4. The CDR3 is CAWSGQGRQPQHF. The part of the CDR3 DNA that was read is TGTGCCTGGAGCGGACAGGGACGTCAGCCC.

This clone was observed at least ten times. CDR3 protein: CASSDPGQGRAGELFF. The sequenced part of the CDR3 DNA is TGTGCCAGCAGTGACCCCGGACAGGGGAGGGCCGGGGAG. The chain uses TRBV2 and TRBJ2-2; 9 bases map to TRBD1. Coverage ceases 3 residues before the CDR3 finishes, and the germline J gene fills in the end. Germline V gives CDR1 SNHLY, CDR2 FYNNEI. CDR3 length: 16 residues. V lost 3 bases to trimming and J lost 6 bases; unmatched junction nucleotides: 8.

This clone showed up many times. The observed sequence ends 3 residues before the CDR3 terminus, with the missing tail filled in from the germline J gene. The chain couples TRBV6-2 or TRBV6-3 to TRBJ2-7; D is unresolved. CDR1 is MNHEY and CDR2 is SVGEGT in the germline V gene. The CDR3 loop spans 12 amino acids. Trimming shortened V by 2 bases and J by 5 bases, and 7 bases separated the two germline ends. The chain's CDR3 is CASSYPEDEQYF. The CDR3 DNA, read in part, is TGTGCCAGCAGTTACCCCGAGGACGAG.

This clone came up many times. The DNA ends 3 residues before the CDR3 does, and the rest of the CDR3 is filled in from the germline J gene. V is TRBV13 and J is TRBJ1-3, with D unclear. The germline CDR1 and CDR2 sequences are PRHDT and FYEKMQ (reference sequence). Trimming stripped 1 base from V and 0 bases from J, with 13 bases between. The CDR3 length is 17 residues. The DNA read from the CDR3 is TGTGCCAGCAGCTTAGAAGGTCCAGGCCGCTCTGGAAACACC. Amino acid sequence: CASSLEGPGRSGNT. The full CDR3 is CASSLEGPGRSGNTIYF.

This clone was seen at least ten times. The read finishes 3 residues shy of the CDR3 end, and the germline J gene is used to complete it. This chain joins TRBV11-2 and TRBJ2-1; weak D call: TRBD1 (5 bases). Trimming left V 5 bases short and J 0 bases short, with 11 bases between. The CDR3 spans 15 residues. CDR1 SGHAT and CDR2 FQNNGV come from the germline V gene. CDR3 sequence: CASSRRQRSYNEQFF. The DNA read from the CDR3 is TGTGCCAGCAGCCGCAGACAGCGCTCCTACAATGAG.

This clone has ten or more counts. The read terminates 3 residues before the CDR3 end, so the remaining end is supplied by the germline J gene. The chain carries TRBV9 and TRBJ2-6; unclear D gene. The V end was cut by 0 bases, the J end by 0 bases, with 13 bases between. Germline assignment: CDR1 SGDLS and CDR2 YYNGEE. This CDR3 region has 18 residues. The part of the CDR3 DNA that was read is TGTGCCAGCAGCGTAGATCCCACTCCAAACTCTGGGGCCAACGTC. It specifies CASSVDPTPNSGANV. The complete CDR3 sequence is CASSVDPTPNSGANVLTF. The full variable domain, rest sourced from reference TRBV9 and TRBJ2-6, is DSGVTQTPKHLITATGQRVTLRCSPRSGDLSVYWYQQSLDQGLQFLIQYYNGEERAKGNILERFSAQQFPDLHSELNLSSLELGDSALYFCASSVDPTPNSGANVLTFGAGSRLTVL.

The table lists this clone with many counts. The CDR3 end is not reached by the read, which stops 3 residues before it; the germline J gene fills it in. The chain recombines TRBV30 with TRBJ2-2, with 7 bases identical to TRBD1. The CDR3 runs to 14 residues. CDR1 GTSNPN and CDR2 SVGIG come from the germline V gene (reference sequence). CDR3 in amino acids: CALLLGRGFEKLFF. The covered CDR3 bases are TGTGCCTTACTACTCGGCAGGGGGTTTGAAAAG.

There are a few counts of this clone. The CDR3 sequence: CASSWADSKMDTQYF. The CDR3 bases that were read are TGCGCCAGCAGCTGGGCGGACAGCAAAATGGATACC. The gene calls are TRBV5-1 and TRBJ2-5, with TRBD1 as a possible D gene (6 bases). The missing CDR3 end, 3 residues past where the read stops, is filled in from the germline J gene. The CDR3 consists of 15 residues. Germline values: CDR1 SGHRS, CDR2 YFSETQ.

This clone was detected only a few times. The CDR3 is cut off 3 residues early in the read; its end comes from the germline J gene. The genes are TRBV7-8 and TRBJ2-7, with a possible D match to TRBD2 (6 bases). Germline CDR1 and CDR2: SGHVS and FQNEAQ. The CDR3 sequence is 16 residues long. V lost 4 bases to trimming and J lost 6 bases, with 22 bases between them. This CDR3 reads CASSSLMGGEDREQYF. CDR3 DNA (partial): TGTGCCAGCAGCTCCCTAATGGGGGGTGAAGACCGCGAG.

At least ten counts were recorded for this clone. The CDR3 is cut off 3 residues early in the read; its end comes from the germline J gene. The rearrangement links TRBV30 to TRBJ1-2; 8 positions agree with TRBD1. Unmatched junction bases numbered 7, after V lost 0 bases and J lost 7 bases. The CDR3 length is 14 residues. Germline values: CDR1 GTSNPN, CDR2 SVGIG (reference sequence). CDR3 amino acids: CAWSVGQGAAGYTF. The DNA read from the CDR3 is TGTGCCTGGAGTGTAGGGCAGGGGGCTGCTGGC. Full variable domain (rest looked up from reference TRBV30 and TRBJ1-2): SQTIHQWPATLVQPVGSPLSLECTVEGTSNPNLYWYRQAAGRGLQLLFYSVGIGQISSEVPQNLSASRPQDRQFILSSKKLLLSDSGFYLCAWSVGQGAAGYTFGSGTRLTVV.

This clone was seen many times. The read halts 3 residues ahead of the CDR3 end, with the missing end drawn from the germline J gene. The rearrangement links TRBV2 to TRBJ1-2; weak D call: TRBD1 (6 bases). The CDR3 extends over 16 amino acids. Germline CDR1 is SNHLY and CDR2 is FYNNEI. CDR3 protein: CASSEIPGQTTMRYTF. CDR3 DNA, as far as it was read: TGTGCCAGCAGTGAAATACCGGGACAAACCACGATGCGC.

This clone appeared many times. The observed sequence ends 3 residues before the CDR3 terminus, with the missing tail filled in from the germline J gene. The J gene is TRBJ2-3, the V gene TRBV10-3, with TRBD1 as a possible D gene (6 bases). This CDR3 contains 14 residues. Trimming removed 10 bases from V and 4 bases from J, with 18 bases in between. The germline V gene has CDR1 ENHRY and CDR2 SYGVKD. CDR3: CATRGVQGPDTQYF. Incomplete CDR3 DNA: TGTGCCACCAGGGGCGTGCAAGGGCCAGATACG.

This clone was counted between two and nine times. The read finishes 3 residues shy of the CDR3 end, and the germline J gene is used to complete it. The rearrangement joins TRBV11-3 to TRBJ2-7; maybe TRBD2 (6 bases). V gave up 1 base and J gave up 0 bases, with 10 bases separating them. The CDR3 sequence is 15 residues long. Germline CDR1 and CDR2: SGHNT and YENEEA. The CDR3 loop reads CASSLGGGASYEQYF. The CDR3 bases that were read are TGTGCCAGCAGCTTAGGAGGAGGGGCCTCCTACGAG.

In its sample, this clone was seen many times. Other nucleotide sequences from this sample produce the same CDR3. CDR3 sequence reads: CASSSLAGSTDTQYF. CDR3 DNA, as far as it was read: TGTGCCAGTAGTTCCCTAGCGGGGAGCACAGATACG. The chain uses TRBV19 and TRBJ2-3; 9 positions agree with TRBD2. The read is 3 residues too short to cover the CDR3 end, so that end is filled in from the germline J gene. J gave up 0 bases and V 5 bases, and 3 bases lay outside the gene matches. Germline V gene sequence: CDR1 LNHDA, CDR2 SQIVND (reference sequence). CDR3 length equals 15 residues.

This clone was recorded at least ten times. The read terminates 3 residues ahead of where the CDR3 ends, so the germline J gene completes it. The chain employs TRBV4-2 and TRBJ2-7; 8 nucleotides match TRBD1. This CDR3 contains 18 residues. In germline, CDR1 is LGHNA, CDR2 YNFKEQ. V lost 0 bases to trimming and J lost 0 bases; unmatched junction nucleotides: 10. The sequenced CDR3 bases are TGTGCCAGCAGCCAAGATAGTGGGGGACAGGTCTTCTCCTACGAG. This sequence encodes CASSQDSGGQVFSYE. The CDR3, in full, reads CASSQDSGGQVFSYEQYF.